The 18 T cell receptor beta chains in this list originate from one sample, sequenced in a study of blood T cells in healthy people across ages. A second PCR of about 6 to 12 cycles used a sample-barcoded 5' primer and a J-beta primer mix. TCRdb redid the calling of the 5' RACE reads with MiXCR, one entry per CDR3 protein. The sample yields about 730,000 distinct CDR3 sequences, approximately 43% seen once. The sequenced sample was blood. The receptors stem from an older woman in good health.

This clonotype was seen a handful of times. The chain has TRBV29-1 and TRBJ1-1; 7 bases are a match to TRBD1. Trimming took 7 bases from V and 2 from J; bases not matched to a gene: 10. CDR3 size: 14 residues. CDR1 and CDR2 from the germline V gene are SQVTM and ANQGSEA. Here the CDR3 DNA reads TGCAGCGCCGCGGACCAGGGGGTAAACACTGAAGCTTTCTTT. The encoded protein is CSAADQGVNTEAFF.

The rearrangement links TRBV3-1 to TRBJ2-1; D gene ambiguous. Trimming stripped 1 base from V and 3 bases from J, with 10 bases between. CDR3 size: 15 residues. CDR1 is LGHDT and CDR2 is YNNKEL in the germline V gene (reference sequence). In DNA, the CDR3 is TGTGCCAGCAGCCAAGGGGCGGAAGTCTACAATGAGCAGTTCTTC. It translates to CASSQGAEVYNEQFF.

This chain connects TRBV7-3 to TRBJ1-1, with D unclear. The CDR3 has 13 residues. From germline, CDR1 is SGHTA and CDR2 FQGTGA. V was clipped by 4 bases and J by 10 bases, with 16 bases between them. The CDR3 protein is CASSSQPGARAFF. CDR3 bases: TGTGCCAGCAGCTCCCAGCCAGGCGCGCGAGCTTTCTTT.

This clonotype appeared a few times. The chain has TRBV24-1 and TRBJ2-1; D perhaps matches TRBD1 (6 bases). The CDR3 spans 14 residues. The V end was cut by 1 base, the J end by 8 bases, with 11 bases between. Germline V gives CDR1 KGHDR, CDR2 SFDVKD. CDR3 nucleotide sequence: TGTGCCACCAGTGATTTTCAGGGGAACGATGAGCAGTTCTTC. Amino acids: CATSDFQGNDEQFF.

The chain is built from TRBV21-1 and TRBJ2-4; the table's D call of TRBD2 was not tested on the DNA. TRBV21-1 is given as a pseudogene. This CDR3 spans 18 amino acids. The CDR3 DNA sequence: TGTGCCAGCAGCGTATATCCTGGGCTAGCGGGGAGGGGAGGCATTCAGTACTTC. This gives the protein CASSVYPGLAGRGGIQYF.

This clonotype has just a few counts. The genes are TRBV20-1 and TRBJ2-5; 7 bases fit TRBD2. The CDR3 totals 15 residues. Germline CDR1 is DFQATT and CDR2 is SNEGSKA (reference sequence). With 0 bases clipped from V and 4 bases from J, the junction kept 8 bases outside the gene matches. The DNA of the CDR3 is TGCAGTGCTAGAGATGGCGCGGGAGAGTTAGAGACCCAGTACTTC. This encodes CSARDGAGELETQYF.

Many counts were recorded for this clonotype. This chain joins TRBV9 and TRBJ2-7, with TRBD1 identical over 7 bases. With 4 bases clipped from V and 1 base from J, the junction kept 8 bases outside the gene matches. The CDR3 extends over 15 amino acids. Germline V lookup: CDR1 SGDLS, CDR2 YYNGEE. The CDR3 here is CASSPPGTVSYEQYF. CDR3 nucleotide sequence: TGTGCCAGCAGCCCCCCTGGGACAGTGTCCTACGAGCAGTACTTC.

The gene calls are TRBV7-9 and TRBJ2-4, with D tentatively TRBD1 (5 bases). Germline values: CDR1 SEHNR, CDR2 FQNEAQ (reference sequence). There are 14 residues in the CDR3. V lost 2 bases and J lost 6, with 11 bases in between. The CDR3 loop is CASSLQGVSNIQYF. The CDR3, as DNA: TGTGCCAGCAGCTTACAGGGTGTGTCAAACATTCAGTACTTC.

This clonotype was counted ten times or more. The CDR3 DNA reads TGCAGCGTTGGAGACAGGGAATCATACGAGCAGTACTTC. It specifies CSVGDRESYEQYF. The J gene is TRBJ2-7, the V gene TRBV29-1; 7 positions match TRBD1. The germline V gene has CDR1 SQVTM and CDR2 ANQGSEA. After removal of 4 bases from V and 4 bases from J, the junction contained 7 bases not matched to a gene. This CDR3 spans 13 amino acids.

This clonotype was counted only a few times. The chain is built from TRBV7-9 and TRBJ1-4; the D is unclear. CDR1 and CDR2 from the germline V gene are SEHNR and FQNEAQ (reference sequence). This CDR3 region has 16 residues. V gave up 7 bases and J gave up 0 bases, with 15 bases separating them. CDR3 coding DNA: TGTGCCAGCACGAAGCGTCGGGGTGCAACTAATGAAAAACTGTTTTTT. The encoded protein is CASTKRRGATNEKLFF.

The genes are TRBV20-1 and TRBJ1-5; D not certain. The CDR3 has 14 residues. The V gene's germline CDR1 is DFQATT and CDR2 SNEGSKA (reference sequence). The V end was cut by 3 bases, the J end by 4 bases, with 13 bases between. The CDR3 loop is CSARVASSNQPQHF. CDR3 sequence (DNA): TGCAGTGCTAGGGTTGCCAGTTCGAATCAGCCCCAGCATTTT.

The chain couples TRBV6-2 or TRBV6-3 to TRBJ2-4; D not certain. The J call may be faulty, since TRBJ2-7 better matches the DNA end. Germline values: CDR1 MNHEY, CDR2 SVGEGT. The CDR3 covers 14 residues. CDR3 region: CASSYYQASGEQYF. For the CDR3, the DNA is TGTGCCAGCAGTTACTATCAGGCATCGGGCGAGCAGTACTTC.

This clonotype was picked up a small number of times. The genes are TRBV5-1 and TRBJ2-3; D is perhaps TRBD1 or TRBD2 (6 bases each). V was clipped by 0 bases and J by 2 bases, with 13 bases between them. Germline V gene lookup returns CDR1 SGHRS and CDR2 YFSETQ. This CDR3 region has 16 residues. This CDR3 reads CASSLGGADPTDTQYF. The CDR3 DNA sequence: TGCGCCAGCAGCTTGGGGGGGGCAGACCCCACAGATACGCAGTATTTT.

Only a few counts were recorded for this clonotype. This chain uses TRBV30 with TRBJ2-7; TRBD1 matches 9 bases. After removal of 3 bases from V and 0 bases from J, the junction contained 0 bases not matched to a gene. CDR1 and CDR2 (germline): GTSNPN, SVGIG (reference sequence). The CDR3 is 13 residues long. The CDR3: CAWRDRGSYEQYF. CDR3 DNA: TGTGCCTGGAGGGACAGGGGCTCCTACGAGCAGTACTTC.

V usage is TRBV10-1 and J usage is TRBJ1-1; D is ambiguous. Germline CDR1 reads WNHNN; CDR2 reads SYGVQD (reference sequence). V was pared by 0 bases and J by 11 bases, with 10 bases between. The CDR3 loop spans 12 amino acids. DNA for the CDR3: TGCGCCAGCAGTGAGTCTTGGCAGCCGGCTTTCTTT. Translating gives CASSESWQPAFF.

The chain employs TRBV3-1 and TRBJ2-3, with 10 bases aligning to TRBD2. V lost 1 base and J lost 6; bases outside the gene matches: 1. Germline-derived CDR1 and CDR2 are LGHDT and YNNKEL (reference sequence). This CDR3 is built from 14 residues. CDR3 nucleotides: TGTGCCAGCAGCCAAGCTAGCGGGAGTGATACGCAGTATTTT. Amino acid sequence: CASSQASGSDTQYF.

The chain employs TRBV20-1 and TRBJ1-4, with 7 bases lining up with TRBD1. Germline loops: CDR1 DFQATT, CDR2 SNEGSKA (reference sequence). Germline trimming cut 0 bases from V and 10 bases from J; bases unmatched to any gene: 8. The CDR3 has 14 amino acids. Written as DNA, the CDR3 is TGCAGTGCTAGAGAAACAGGGGCCAGAGGAAAACTGTTTTTT. This gives the protein CSARETGARGKLFF.

The chain couples TRBV12-3 or TRBV12-4 to TRBJ2-6; no definite D call. The CDR3 consists of 17 residues. Trimming shortened V by 6 bases and J by 0 bases, and 15 bases separated the two germline ends. CDR3 nucleotides: TGTGCCAGCAGCCGGAATAAGGGCTACTCTGGGGCCAACGTCCTGACTTTC. Encoded protein: CASSRNKGYSGANVLTF.